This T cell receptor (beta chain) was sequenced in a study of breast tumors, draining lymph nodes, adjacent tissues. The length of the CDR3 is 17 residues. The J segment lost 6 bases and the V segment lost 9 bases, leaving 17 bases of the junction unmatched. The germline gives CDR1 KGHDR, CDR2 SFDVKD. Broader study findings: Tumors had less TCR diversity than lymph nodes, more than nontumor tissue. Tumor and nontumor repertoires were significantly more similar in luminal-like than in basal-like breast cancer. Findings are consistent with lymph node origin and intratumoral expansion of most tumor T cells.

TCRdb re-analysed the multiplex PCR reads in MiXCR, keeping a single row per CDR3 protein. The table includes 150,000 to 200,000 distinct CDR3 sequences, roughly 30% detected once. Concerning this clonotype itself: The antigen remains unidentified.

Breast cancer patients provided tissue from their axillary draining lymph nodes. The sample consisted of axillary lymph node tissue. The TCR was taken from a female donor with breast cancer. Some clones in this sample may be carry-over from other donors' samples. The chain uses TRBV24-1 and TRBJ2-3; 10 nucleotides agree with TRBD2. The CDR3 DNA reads TGTGCCACCGAACCGAGCCTAGCGGGGGCCCATCTGGATACGCAGTATTTT. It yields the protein CATEPSLAGAHLDTQYF.